What follows are 21 T cell receptor beta chains derived from one specimen sequenced in a study of T-cell reconstitution after alpha-beta-depleted transplantation in children. Preparation of the TCRbeta library involved a method that used unique molecular identifiers. TCRdb re-analysed the PCR reads in MiXCR, keeping a single row per CDR3 protein. The table shows more than 400,000 distinct CDR3 sequences, with 11% occurring only once. The specimen was PBMCs, mostly from graft donor cells, collected 180 days after TCRalphabeta/CD19-depleted stem cell transplant. All receptors come from a female patient younger than 10 who had a stem cell transplant for aplastic anemia, so the T cells may come from the graft donor.

The rearrangement links TRBV27 to TRBJ2-1; D is perhaps TRBD1 (6 bases). Trimming took off 7 bases at V and 6 bases at J, with 19 bases between the two ends. The CDR3 runs to 15 residues. Germline values: CDR1 MNHEY, CDR2 SMNVEV (reference sequence). The CDR3 sequence: CASTPKQGSGNEQFF. The CDR3, as DNA: TGTGCCAGCACTCCAAAGCAGGGGAGCGGCAATGAGCAGTTCTTC.

This clonotype was counted between two and nine times. The rearrangement links TRBV30 to TRBJ2-7; 7 bases fit TRBD1. This CDR3 comprises 11 residues. With 5 bases clipped from V and 6 bases from J, the junction kept 4 bases outside the gene matches. Germline CDR1 reads GTSNPN; CDR2 reads SVGIG (reference sequence). In DNA form, the CDR3 reads TGTGCCTGGGTGACAGGGACCGAGCAGTACTTC. Translated, it gives CAWVTGTEQYF.

This clonotype was observed a few times. The chain joins TRBV7-9 to TRBJ2-1; D call uncertain. This CDR3 contains 10 residues. Per the germline V gene, CDR1 is SEHNR and CDR2 is FQNEAQ (reference sequence). Trimming left V 4 bases short and J 15 bases short, with 10 bases between. CDR3 nucleotide sequence: TGTGCCAGCAGCTCTGGACCGCCGTTCTTC. It is translated as CASSSGPPFF.

This clonotype was seen a handful of times. The chain uses TRBV28 and TRBJ1-1, with 9 nucleotides matching TRBD1. J gave up 2 bases and V 7 bases, and 11 bases lay outside the gene matches. Looked up from germline, CDR1 is MDHEN and CDR2 is SYDVKM. This CDR3 region has 16 residues. This CDR3 is CASTPRLGQGNTEAFF. The DNA for the CDR3 is TGTGCCAGCACTCCCCGACTGGGACAGGGCAACACTGAAGCTTTCTTT.

The rearrangement links TRBV12-3 or TRBV12-4 to TRBJ2-2; tentative D call: TRBD2 (6 bases). The CDR3 length is 15 residues. With 7 bases removed from V and 1 base from J, the gap between germline ends came to 13 bases. DNA for the CDR3: TGTGCCAGCACGCCTATGGGGGGGAACACCGGGGAGCTGTTTTTT. It yields the protein CASTPMGGNTGELFF.

The CDR3 DNA is TGTGCCAGCAGCCTAACCTCCTCAGAGCAGTACGTC. Translation: CASSLTSSEQYV. The chain recombines TRBV7-9 with TRBJ2-7; no clear D. This CDR3 is 12 amino acids long. Trimming pared 5 bases from V and 7 bases from J, leaving 12 bases between. Looked up from germline, CDR1 is SEHNR and CDR2 is FQNEAQ (reference sequence).

The sample holds a few counts of this clonotype. The genes are TRBV18 and TRBJ1-5; D possibly corresponds to TRBD1 (5 bases). The length of the CDR3 is 13 residues. V was trimmed by 5 bases and J by 7 bases, leaving 12 bases between them. Per the germline V gene, CDR1 is KGHSH and CDR2 is LQKENI. Written as DNA, the CDR3 is TGTGCCAGCTCAAATCAGGGTGGCCAGCCCCAGCATTTT. Translating it yields CASSNQGGQPQHF. The full variable domain, rest sourced from reference TRBV18 and TRBJ1-5, is NAGVMQNPRHLVRRRGQEARLRCSPMKGHSHVYWYRQLPEEGLKFMVYLQKENIIDESGMPKERFSAEFPKEGPSILRIQQVVRGDSAAYFCASSNQGGQPQHFGDGTRLSIL.

This clonotype was detected a few times. The V and J genes are TRBV5-8 and TRBJ2-7; D ambiguous. This CDR3 region has 13 residues. Germline CDR1 reads SGHTS; CDR2 reads YDEGEE. Trimming removed 0 bases from V and 9 bases from J, with 13 bases in between. As DNA, the CDR3 is TGTGCCAGCAGCTTGGCCAAAATCTTAAGGCAGTACGTC. Its protein is CASSLAKILRQYV.

This chain joins TRBV29-1 and TRBJ1-3; D is possibly TRBD1 (5 bases). The CDR3 is 15 residues long. Looked up from germline, CDR1 is SQVTM and CDR2 is ANQGSEA. Trimming pared 2 bases from V and 0 bases from J, leaving 11 bases between. Here the CDR3 reads CSVEMGVYSGNTIYF. CDR3 DNA: TGCAGCGTTGAAATGGGGGTTTACTCTGGAAACACCATATATTTT.

The table lists this clonotype with a few counts. The V gene is TRBV18, the J gene TRBJ2-7; TRBD2 is a possible D gene (5 bases). CDR1 KGHSH and CDR2 LQKENI come from the germline V gene. The CDR3 is 14 amino acids. The germline V and J ends were trimmed by 3 bases and 6 bases, with 15 bases remaining between them. The DNA of the CDR3 is TGTGCCAGCTCACCGTTGAGGGATCCAAGCGAGCAGTACTTC. Amino acids: CASSPLRDPSEQYF. The full variable domain, with the rest looked up from reference TRBV18 and TRBJ2-7, is NAGVMQNPRHLVRRRGQEARLRCSPMKGHSHVYWYRQLPEEGLKFMVYLQKENIIDESGMPKERFSAEFPKEGPSILRIQQVVRGDSAAYFCASSPLRDPSEQYFGPGTRLTVT.

The chain uses TRBV7-2 and TRBJ1-1; D gene uncertain. Germline V CDR1 and CDR2: SGHTA, FQGNSA. This CDR3 has 13 residues. Trimming shortened V by 5 bases and J by 7 bases, and 14 bases separated the two germline ends. The CDR3 region is CASSRVDGYEAFF. The CDR3 DNA follows: TGTGCCAGCAGCAGAGTGGACGGCTATGAAGCTTTCTTT.

This clonotype was seen only a few times. V is TRBV27 and J is TRBJ2-7; 9 bases map to TRBD1. Germline trimming cut 5 bases from V and 3 bases from J; bases unmatched to any gene: 8. The CDR3 is 15 residues long. Looked up from germline, CDR1 is MNHEY and CDR2 is SMNVEV (reference sequence). CDR3 loop: CASSQAGTGFYEQYV. CDR3 nucleotides: TGTGCCAGCAGTCAGGCCGGGACAGGGTTCTACGAGCAGTACGTC.

In this sample, this clonotype turned up a few times. The rearrangement uses TRBV27 and TRBJ2-5; no firm D call. Deletions cut 3 bases from V and 5 bases from J, with 10 bases between. Germline CDR1 reads MNHEY; CDR2 reads SMNVEV (reference sequence). There are 13 residues in the CDR3. The CDR3 reads CASSFYDAETQYF. DNA of the CDR3: TGTGCCAGCAGTTTTTATGACGCGGAGACCCAGTACTTC.

This clonotype was detected many times. This sequence joins TRBV7-8 and TRBJ2-7; no clear D. V shed 0 bases and J shed 1 base, with 4 bases lying between them. In germline, CDR1 is SGHVS, CDR2 FQNEAQ. The length of the CDR3 is 13 residues. The CDR3 bases are TGTGCCAGCAGCTTAGCGAGATCCTACGAGCAGTACTTC. This sequence encodes CASSLARSYEQYF.

This clonotype was seen at least ten times. V gene TRBV6-5 combines with J gene TRBJ2-5; 12 nucleotides match TRBD1. There are 19 residues in the CDR3. The germline V gene has CDR1 MNHEY and CDR2 SVGAGI. V lost 3 bases to trimming and J lost 4 bases; unmatched junction nucleotides: 15. Written as DNA, the CDR3 is TGTGCCAGCAGTTATCCGGGACAGGGGGCCTCACCCTCCCTAGAGACCCAGTACTTC. Amino acid sequence: CASSYPGQGASPSLETQYF.

The sample holds many counts of this clonotype. The rearrangement uses TRBV19 and TRBJ2-6, with TRBD2 as a possible D gene (5 bases). CDR1 and CDR2 (germline): LNHDA, SQIVND (reference sequence). Trimming stripped 0 bases from V and 8 bases from J, with 11 bases between. The CDR3 spans 15 residues. The CDR3 nucleotides are TGTGCCAGTAGTATAGATTCGGGGATATCCAACGTCCTGACTTTC. Its translation is CASSIDSGISNVLTF.

V usage is TRBV6-1 and J usage is TRBJ2-7; D is perhaps TRBD1 (7 bases). Germline V gene lookup returns CDR1 MNHNS and CDR2 SASEGT. The CDR3 extends over 13 amino acids. V shed 7 bases and J shed 5 bases, with 15 bases lying between them. CDR3 amino acids: CASTRQGGNEQYF. The CDR3 coding sequence is TGTGCCAGCACCAGACAGGGAGGCAACGAGCAGTACTTC.

The chain has TRBV6-1 and TRBJ1-2; D gene ambiguous. V was pared by 4 bases and J by 1 base, with 19 bases between. Germline V gene sequence: CDR1 MNHNS, CDR2 SASEGT. This CDR3 has 17 residues. CDR3 coding DNA: TGTGCCAGCAGTGGCCCGCCCGGGGTCAACATTAACTATGGCTACACCTTC. Protein sequence: CASSGPPGVNINYGYTF.

This clonotype was seen a handful of times. The CDR3 bases are TGCAGTGCTAGAGCGGGAGGTAACTCCTACAATGAGCAGTTCTTC. Translating gives CSARAGGNSYNEQFF. The chain employs TRBV20-1 and TRBJ2-1, with 7 positions matching TRBD2. Germline CDR1 DFQATT, CDR2 SNEGSKA (reference sequence). This CDR3 is built from 15 residues. Trimming took 1 base from V and 0 from J; bases not matched to a gene: 3.

The chain has TRBV29-1 and TRBJ1-2; 7 bases match TRBD1. The germline V gene has CDR1 SQVTM and CDR2 ANQGSEA. The CDR3 extends over 16 amino acids. With 1 base clipped from V and 2 bases from J, the junction kept 10 bases outside the gene matches. The CDR3: CSVEGTPTGVNYGYTF. For the CDR3, the DNA is TGCAGCGTTGAAGGGACCCCAACAGGGGTCAACTATGGCTACACCTTC.

This clonotype was counted a few times. V usage is TRBV20-1 and J usage is TRBJ2-7; maybe TRBD1 (6 bases). Trimming shortened V by 6 bases and J by 0 bases, and 12 bases separated the two germline ends. CDR1 is DFQATT, CDR2 SNEGSKA, per germline (reference sequence). This CDR3 spans 13 amino acids. CDR3 sequence (DNA): TGCAGTGCCAGGACAGTGGACTCCTACGAGCAGTACTTC. It yields the protein CSARTVDSYEQYF.